Listed below are T cell receptor beta chains from one sample, sequenced in a study of massively parallel sequencing of T cell beta chains. From the 5' RACE reads, TCRdb called clonotypes with MiXCR, one entry per CDR3 protein. The sample consists of several thousand distinct CDR3 sequences, less than 45% of them appearing once. The source material was commercial RNA from peripheral blood pooled from many donors. The receptor source for this set is a pool of human donors in good health; the sample was commercial RNA pooled from many donors. Both conserved end residues are trimmed from each CDR3. A D gene is named only where the DNA matches it firmly.

>13|TRBV12-3/TRBV12-4|.|TRBJ1-1
ASSLPRPLNTEAF
>8|TRBV20-1|.|TRBJ1-2
SVADYGYT
>7|TRBV20-1|.|TRBJ2-7
RQSYEQY
>11|TRBV6-2/TRBV6-3|TRBD1|TRBJ1-1
ASSYSQGAEAF
>12|TRBV6-2/TRBV6-3|.|TRBJ2-7
ASSYSSGSYEQY
>11|TRBV6-4|TRBD1|TRBJ1-1
ASNQQGVSEAF
>12|TRBV13|TRBD1|TRBJ1-6
ASSLQGTDSPLH
>11|TRBV5-5|.|TRBJ1-1
ASSLGRQVLVF
>12|TRBV29-1|.|TRBJ2-4
SVEEGGKENIQY
>13|TRBV4-2|.|TRBJ1-3
ASSHDSARRNTIY
>11|TRBV10-3|TRBD1|TRBJ1-1
AITRTGNTEAF
>12|TRBV6-2/TRBV6-3|.|TRBJ1-5
ASSYSGGNQPQH
>12|TRBV6-4|TRBD1|TRBJ1-4
ASRKDRGSEKLF
>10|TRBV20-1|TRBD1|TRBJ2-7
SAERGLGEQY
>10|TRBV5-1|.|TRBJ2-3
ASSLSTDTQY
>10|TRBV29-1|TRBD1|TRBJ2-5
SVTGGAQTQY
>11|TRBV7-6|.|TRBJ1-5
ASSLEQNQPQH
>11|TRBV5-1|.|TRBJ2-7
ASSLIGGYEQY
>12|TRBV28|.|TRBJ2-7
ASTGLISSYEQY
>11|TRBV21-1|.|TRBJ2-5
ASSKRSQGTQY
>12|TRBV6-1|.|TRBJ2-5
ASSAGPAQETQY